This T cell receptor (beta chain) was sequenced for a study of shared clonotypes between healthy human individuals. Clones were sequenced by immunoSEQ multiplex PCR, and TCRdb holds only the in-frame ones, with some missing. The table lists just over 2,000,000 clones, less than 95% of them singletons, with roughly 1% in the top ten. CD8 cells regarded as naive lacked CD45RO, were positively chosen for CCR7, and omitted terminally differentiated effector memory CD45RA+ cells. Sequencing was performed on naive CD8+ T cells sorted from blood. The TCR was taken from a man aged 18-30 years in good health.

The CDR3 sequence: CASSPGPSNADTQYF. DNA for the CDR3: TGTGCCAGCAGCCCGGGCCCCTCGAACGCAGATACGCAGTATTTT. The chain links TRBV6-6 to TRBJ2-3; D ambiguous. CDR3 length: 15 residues. Germline CDR1 MNHNY, CDR2 SVGAGI (reference sequence). The V end lost 6 bases, the J end lost 4 bases, and 17 bases lay between the germline ends.